This passage covers 31 T cell receptor beta chains from one sample sequenced in a study of prognosis after radiotherapy for stage I lung cancer. Genomic DNA provided the template from which TCR beta CDR3 was amplified by two-round multiplex PCR. Every TRBV and TRBJ gene had its own specific primer in first-round PCR. Each CDR3 protein gets one entry after TCRdb re-called the multiplex PCR reads with MiXCR. The sample includes 20,000 to 30,000 distinct CDR3 sequences, approximately 40% of them seen just once. Sequenced material: PBMCs, taken before or after stereotactic body radiation therapy (not recorded which). All receptors come from a donor aged 50 or older with non-small cell lung cancer.

This clonotype was counted a single time. The rearrangement links TRBV2 to TRBJ2-7; 8 bases agree with TRBD2. With V trimmed by 2 bases and J by 7 bases, 10 bases remained unmatched. This CDR3 is 15 amino acids long. CDR1 is SNHLY, CDR2 FYNNEI, per germline. The CDR3 coding sequence is TGTGCCAGCAGTGAATCAGGCGGGGGGCCTCGGGAGCAGTACGTC. Its translation: CASSESGGGPREQYV.

V and J are TRBV28 and TRBJ1-1, with D perhaps matching TRBD1 (5 bases). CDR1 and CDR2 from the germline V gene are MDHEN and SYDVKM. Deletions cut 5 bases from V and 0 bases from J, with 10 bases between. This CDR3 has 14 amino acids. The CDR3 DNA reads as TGTGCCAGCAGTGAACCGGGACTGAACACTGAAGCTTTCTTT. This gives the protein CASSEPGLNTEAFF. The variable domain in full, completed from reference TRBV28 and TRBJ1-1, reads DVKVTQSSRYLVKRTGEKVFLECVQDMDHENMFWYRQDPGLGLRLIYFSYDVKMKEKGDIPEGYSVSREKKERFSLILESASTNQTSMYLCASSEPGLNTEAFFGQGTRLTVV.

In this sample, this clonotype turned up many times. This may stem from a read error, because a much larger clone lies one nucleotide away. The chain is built from TRBV28 and TRBJ2-7; the D call may be TRBD1 or TRBD2 (5 bases each). CDR3 size: 14 residues. Between the trimmed V and J ends, which lost 5 bases and 7 bases, there was a span of 18 bases. Per the germline V gene, CDR1 is MDHEN and CDR2 is SYDVKM. This chain's CDR3 is CASSTRPGREEQYF. The CDR3 region has the DNA TGTGCCAGCAGTACGCGACCGGGGCGAGAGGAGCAGTACTTC.

V gene TRBV28 combines with J gene TRBJ2-7, with 7 nucleotides matching TRBD1. This CDR3 contains 17 residues. The germline CDR1 and CDR2 sequences are MDHEN and SYDVKM. Unmatched junction bases numbered 21, after V lost 10 bases and J lost 3 bases. The CDR3 DNA reads TGTGCCATCATTTTATTTCCCGGGGCAGGGGGAAGCTACGAGCAGTACTTC. Its translation is CAIILFPGAGGSYEQYF.

This clonotype has a count of ten or more. The V call is TRBV5-4, the J call TRBJ1-1; 8 bases align to TRBD1. Germline CDR1 is SGHNT and CDR2 is YYREEE (reference sequence). J lost 1 base, V lost 6 bases, and 2 bases had no gene match. CDR3 length: 13 residues. The DNA of the CDR3 is TGTGCCAGCATGGGACAGGAGAACACTGAAGCTTTCTTT. Protein: CASMGQENTEAFF.

This clonotype was observed a few times. A junction end diverges from the germline sequence, so it may reflect a read error. The chain employs TRBV5-1 and TRBJ2-6; D is unclear. The CDR3 has 16 amino acids. Germline lookup yields CDR1 SGHRS and CDR2 YFSETQ. CDR3 amino acids: CASSADPSSGANALTF. CDR3 sequence (DNA): TGCGCCAGCAGCGCCGACCCAAGCTCTGGTGCCAACGCCCTGACTTTC.

The rearrangement links TRBV19 to TRBJ2-1, with D unclear. V lost 1 base and J 5 bases, leaving 15 bases between the germline ends. This CDR3 region has 16 residues. In germline, CDR1 is LNHDA, CDR2 SQIVND (reference sequence). The CDR3 region is CASSIAQVARDNEQFF. The CDR3, as DNA: TGTGCCAGTAGTATAGCCCAGGTGGCGCGTGACAATGAGCAGTTCTTC. Supplemented by reference TRBV19 and TRBJ2-1, the full variable domain reads DGGITQSPKYLFRKEGQNVTLSCEQNLNHDAMYWYRQDPGQGLRLIYYSQIVNDFQKGDIAEGYSVSREKKESFPLTVTSAQKNPTAFYLCASSIAQVARDNEQFFGPGTRLTVL.

V is TRBV6-2 or TRBV6-3 and J is TRBJ1-5; D is uncertain. V lost 2 bases to trimming and J lost 1 base, with 15 bases between them. This CDR3 contains 17 residues. Germline values: CDR1 MNHEY, CDR2 SVGEGT. CDR3 DNA sequence: TGTGCCAGCAGTTACCGGGAGCCATTATTGAGCAATCAGCCCCAGCATTTT. Protein product: CASSYREPLLSNQPQHF.

Many counts were recorded for this clonotype. The chain couples TRBV2 to TRBJ1-1; D is possibly TRBD1 (6 bases). The V end was cut by 6 bases, the J end by 1 base, with 21 bases between. Germline values: CDR1 SNHLY, CDR2 FYNNEI. The CDR3 runs to 17 residues. Here the CDR3 reads CASSQGTRGRGNTEAFF. The CDR3 DNA is TGTGCCAGCAGCCAGGGGACACGGGGAAGGGGGAACACTGAAGCTTTCTTT. The complete variable domain, with remaining parts taken from reference TRBV2 and TRBJ1-1, reads EPEVTQTPSHQVTQMGQEVILRCVPISNHLYFYWYRQILGQKVEFLVSFYNNEISEKSEIFDDQFSVERPDGSNFTLKIRSTKLEDSAMYFCASSQGTRGRGNTEAFFGQGTRLTVV.

V is TRBV20-1 and J is TRBJ2-3; D perhaps matches TRBD2 (6 bases). Germline CDR1 and CDR2: DFQATT and SNEGSKA (reference sequence). The CDR3 runs 15 residues. With 0 bases removed from V and 7 bases from J, the gap between germline ends came to 17 bases. This chain's CDR3 is CSARDSGVPGYTQYF. CDR3 DNA: TGCAGTGCTAGAGATTCGGGAGTGCCAGGATATACGCAGTATTTT.

This clonotype was recorded many times. Germline and junction disagree at one end, which may indicate a read error. The genes are TRBV12-3 or TRBV12-4 and TRBJ2-2; D gene ambiguous. The CDR3 runs to 12 residues. The CDR3 spells CASSLGPGELLF. CDR3 DNA: TGTGCCAGCAGTTTAGGCCCCGGTGAGCTGCTTTTT.

This clonotype is medium-sized (0.01 to 0.1%) by share. The chain employs TRBV28 and TRBJ2-1, with 9 bases matching TRBD2. Germline lookup yields CDR1 MDHEN and CDR2 SYDVKM. Unmatched junction bases numbered 13, after V lost 5 bases and J lost 8 bases. There are 16 residues in the CDR3. CDR3 nucleotides: TGTGCCAGCAGTCCCAGGTATAGCGGGAGATCCTATGAGCAGTTCTTC. It translates to CASSPRYSGRSYEQFF.

This clonotype is termed medium-sized. The V and J genes are TRBV12-3 or TRBV12-4 and TRBJ2-1; D may match TRBD1 or TRBD2 (5 bases each). Deletions cut 4 bases from V and 7 bases from J, with 8 bases between. This CDR3 region has 12 residues. This chain's CDR3 is CASSWDVNEQFF. CDR3 DNA sequence: TGTGCCAGCAGTTGGGACGTAAATGAGCAGTTCTTC.

By its share, this clonotype is medium-sized (0.01 to 0.1%). The chain employs TRBV7-3 and TRBJ2-1; 7 bases are shared with TRBD2. The ends lost 5 bases at V and 7 bases at J; junction bases unmatched: 5. This CDR3 is 13 amino acids long. Looked up from germline, CDR1 is SGHTA and CDR2 is FQGTGA. CDR3 coding DNA: TGTGCCAGCAGCGCCTGGGGGGGAAATGAGCAGTTCTTC. This gives the protein CASSAWGGNEQFF.

About this clonotype: Its ends do not fully match the called genes, so a read error is possible. The V and J genes are TRBV27 and TRBJ2-2; tentatively, D is TRBD1 or TRBD2 (5 bases each). Germline lookup yields CDR1 MNHEY and CDR2 SMNVEV (reference sequence). The CDR3 extends over 15 amino acids. This CDR3 reads CVSSLVCGAPGELLF. DNA for the CDR3: TGTGTCAGCAGTTTAGTATGTGGGGCCCCCGGGGAGCTGCTTTTT.

This clonotype came up many times. The chain has TRBV3-1 and TRBJ2-2; D not certain. The CDR3 has 14 amino acids. Germline V lookup: CDR1 LGHDT, CDR2 YNNKEL (reference sequence). V was cut by 6 bases and J by 6 bases, with 14 bases left in between. The CDR3 bases are TGTGCCAGCAGGGAGACGGGTGATGCCGGGGAGCTGTTTTTT. Translated: CASRETGDAGELFF.

This clonotype showed up just a few times. A far more abundant clone sits one base away, making this likely a read error. The chain has TRBV6-2 or TRBV6-3 and TRBJ2-1, with D uncertain. The CDR3 runs to 11 residues. The germline CDR1 and CDR2 sequences are MNHEY and SVGEGT. V lost 4 bases, J lost 8 bases, and 6 bases lay in between. The CDR3 is CASSWWDEQFF. In DNA, the CDR3 is TGTGCCAGCAGTTGGTGGGATGAGCAGTTCTTC.

This clonotype is deemed medium-sized. The chain carries TRBV7-9 and TRBJ2-1; D is uncertain. Germline V gives CDR1 SEHNR, CDR2 FQNEAQ (reference sequence). V lost 1 base, J lost 8 bases, and 12 bases lay in between. The CDR3 sequence is 14 residues long. Written as DNA, the CDR3 is TGTGCCAGCAGCTTAGTAGGGTTCATTGATGAGCAGTTCTTC. It codes for CASSLVGFIDEQFF. Full variable domain (outside the CDR3, taken from reference TRBV7-9 and TRBJ2-1): DTGVSQNPRHKITKRGQNVTFRCDPISEHNRLYWYRQTLGQGPEFLTYFQNEAQLEKSRLLSDRFSAERPKGSFSTLEIQRTEQGDSAMYLCASSLVGFIDEQFFGPGTRLTVL.

The rearrangement uses TRBV27 and TRBJ1-1, with 11 nucleotides matching TRBD1. After removal of 0 bases from V and 2 bases from J, the junction contained 11 bases not matched to a gene. Per germline, CDR1 MNHEY and CDR2 SMNVEV (reference sequence). This CDR3 has 19 amino acids. The CDR3 loop is CASSLSRGQGAHLNTEAFF. The DNA for the CDR3 is TGTGCCAGCAGTTTATCGAGAGGACAGGGGGCGCATCTCAACACTGAAGCTTTCTTT.

V gene TRBV20-1 combines with J gene TRBJ2-1; TRBD2 matches at 8 bases. The CDR3 has 14 residues. The germline V gene encodes CDR1 DFQATT and CDR2 SNEGSKA (reference sequence). With 0 bases clipped from V and 10 bases from J, the junction kept 8 bases outside the gene matches. The CDR3 sequence is CSARDGTRTREQFF. Written as DNA, the CDR3 is TGCAGTGCTAGAGACGGGACTAGGACTAGGGAGCAGTTCTTC.

This clonotype was observed many times. V and J are TRBV11-1 and TRBJ2-7; 7 bases agree with TRBD2. V was pared by 2 bases and J by 0 bases, with 10 bases of the junction left unmatched. The germline gives CDR1 SGHAT, CDR2 FQDESV (reference sequence). The CDR3 covers 17 residues. CDR3 region: CASSLYTGGRLSYEQYF. CDR3 DNA sequence: TGTGCCAGCAGCTTATATACCGGCGGGAGACTCTCCTACGAGCAGTACTTC. Looking up the rest from reference TRBV11-1 and TRBJ2-7 gives the full variable domain: EAEVAQSPRYKITEKSQAVAFWCDPISGHATLYWYRQILGQGPELLVQFQDESVVDDSQLPKDRFSAERLKGVDSTLKIQPAELGDSAMYLCASSLYTGGRLSYEQYFGPGTRLTVT.

By sample share, this clonotype is medium-sized. The rearrangement links TRBV27 to TRBJ2-7; 7 bases match TRBD1. Trimming took 4 bases from V and 2 from J; bases not matched to a gene: 17. This CDR3 is 18 amino acids long. Germline V gives CDR1 MNHEY, CDR2 SMNVEV (reference sequence). DNA of the CDR3: TGTGCCAGCAGTTCCGCGACAGGGAGATGGATCAGCGCCTACGAGCAGTACTTC. Translating gives CASSSATGRWISAYEQYF.

Ten or more counts support this clonotype. The chain uses TRBV5-1 and TRBJ2-5, with D perhaps TRBD2 (6 bases). Germline CDR1 reads SGHRS; CDR2 reads YFSETQ. The V end was cut by 1 base, the J end by 5 bases, with 12 bases between. There are 14 residues in the CDR3. The CDR3 sequence is CASSLMGGGETQYF. The CDR3, as DNA: TGCGCCAGCAGCTTGATGGGTGGAGGGGAGACCCAGTACTTC.

Judged by abundance, this clonotype is large. CDR3 residues: CASSLQGGRLETQYF. DNA for the CDR3: TGTGCCAGCAGCTTGCAGGGAGGGCGACTGGAGACCCAGTACTTC. The chain joins TRBV5-5 to TRBJ2-5, with 7 bases matching TRBD2. The CDR3 totals 15 residues. Germline trimming cut 1 base from V and 5 bases from J; bases unmatched to any gene: 8. The germline gives CDR1 SGHKS, CDR2 YYEKEE (reference sequence). The full variable domain, its missing parts supplied by reference TRBV5-5 and TRBJ2-5, is DAGVTQSPTHLIKTRGQQVTLRCSPISGHKSVSWYQQVLGQGPQFIFQYYEKEERGRGNFPDRFSARQFPNYSSELNVNALLLGDSALYLCASSLQGGRLETQYFGPGTRLLVL.

By frequency in the sample, this clonotype is medium-sized. The genes are TRBV5-1 and TRBJ1-1; 8 nucleotides align to TRBD1. This CDR3 has 17 residues. Per the germline V gene, CDR1 is SGHRS and CDR2 is YFSETQ. The J segment lost 1 base and the V segment lost 0 bases, leaving 8 bases of the junction unmatched. The DNA for the CDR3 is TGCGCCAGCAGCTTGGCCCAGGGGGCGCGGGGGAACACTGAAGCTTTCTTT. Protein product: CASSLAQGARGNTEAFF.

This clonotype was picked up many times. The chain employs TRBV11-2 and TRBJ2-3; a possible D gene is TRBD2 (5 bases). The CDR3 extends over 14 amino acids. Germline CDR1 reads SGHAT; CDR2 reads FQNNGV. V was clipped by 5 bases and J by 5 bases, with 14 bases between them. CDR3 protein: CASSLMGEGDTQYF. For the CDR3, the DNA is TGTGCCAGCAGCCTGATGGGAGAGGGAGATACGCAGTATTTT.

This clonotype was observed a single time. The junction departs from the called germline gene at one end, perhaps through a read error. The chain couples TRBV25-1 to TRBJ1-5; 8 positions agree with TRBD1. The germline V gene has CDR1 MGHDK and CDR2 SYGVNS. The CDR3 sequence is 17 residues long. CDR3 sequence reads: CASSDPRGPGDNHPQHF. The DNA of the CDR3 is TGTGCCAGCAGTGACCCCAGGGGGCCAGGCGATAATCATCCCCAGCATTTT.

This clonotype was recorded at least ten times. The chain couples TRBV27 to TRBJ2-7, with D possibly being TRBD1 (6 bases). The ends were cut back, 4 bases at V and 4 bases at J, with 17 bases in the middle. The CDR3 runs to 15 residues. Germline CDR1 and CDR2: MNHEY and SMNVEV (reference sequence). The CDR3 bases are TGTGCCAGCAGTTCGATGCAGGGGCCGGTTTACGAGCAGTACTTC. It specifies CASSSMQGPVYEQYF.

The chain combines TRBV27 with TRBJ2-7; a weak D match, TRBD2 (5 bases). CDR1 MNHEY and CDR2 SMNVEV come from the germline V gene (reference sequence). The CDR3 is made up of 13 amino acids. V lost 4 bases and J 5 bases, leaving 12 bases between the germline ends. The CDR3 bases are TGTGCCAGCAGTTACCCCGGGAAGGACGAGCAGTACTTC. Encoded protein: CASSYPGKDEQYF.

The rearrangement joins TRBV27 to TRBJ2-3, with D uncertain. V lost 7 bases, J lost 2 bases, and 13 bases lay in between. This CDR3 contains 14 residues. Germline-derived CDR1 and CDR2 are MNHEY and SMNVEV (reference sequence). CDR3 loop: CASTMDRTTDTQYF. The CDR3 coding sequence is TGTGCCAGCACCATGGACCGCACCACAGATACGCAGTATTTT.

The table lists this clonotype with many counts. The chain combines TRBV20-1 with TRBJ2-1; unclear D gene. Deletions cut 3 bases from V and 0 bases from J, with 12 bases between. Per germline, CDR1 DFQATT and CDR2 SNEGSKA (reference sequence). This CDR3 has 15 amino acids. CDR3 amino acids: CSARDGRSSYNEQFF. The CDR3 DNA sequence: TGCAGTGCTAGGGACGGCCGGAGCTCCTACAATGAGCAGTTCTTC.